This T cell receptor beta chain was sequenced in a study of shared clonotypes between healthy human individuals. Study context: Plates per donor: three CD4 naive, three CD4 memory, two CD8 naive, one CD8 memory. Study-level findings and limits: Relative to memory subsets, naive subsets generally showed larger estimated richness. Clonotype sharing among donors was thought likely to change with sequencing depth.

Assay execution took place at the deep level. Sequenced by immunoSEQ multiplex PCR; TCRdb stores in-frame clones only, minus some. The data hold hundreds of thousands of clones, with around 73% observed a single time. As for this clone: Its cognate antigen is unknown.

V was pared by 3 bases and J by 3 bases, with 5 bases between. This CDR3 comprises 13 residues. Germline CDR1 and CDR2: MGHRA and YSYEKL. This receptor was identified in a woman aged 25 to 39 in good health. The chain is built from TRBV4-1 and TRBJ2-2; D unresolved. Sequencing was done on a sample of memory CD4+ T cells sorted from blood. Noted subset: CD45RA-negative fraction. In DNA, the CDR3 is TGCGCCAGCAGCCACGCCCACACCGGGGAGCTGTTTTTT. Encoded protein: CASSHAHTGELFF.